A single sample gave rise to the 15 T cell receptor beta chains below, sequenced in a study of CD8+ T cells in alopecia areata. RNA extraction was followed by reverse transcription into cDNA, which acted as the sequencing template. Here immunoSEQ multiplex PCR was the method, and the copy in TCRdb shows in-frame clones only, minus some. The sample has over 95,000 clones, 41% seen once; the top ten hold 1% to 1.5%. Sequencing was done on a sample of CD4+ T cells sorted from blood. Receptor source: a human donor with alopecia areata.

This clone was recorded a few times. The chain links TRBV29-1 to TRBJ2-4, with 7 positions matching TRBD2. CDR3 length: 15 residues. The J segment lost 8 bases and the V segment lost 4 bases, leaving 14 bases of the junction unmatched. CDR1 SQVTM and CDR2 ANQGSEA come from the germline V gene. The CDR3 loop reads CSVAETSSNWDIQYF. For the CDR3, the DNA is TGCAGCGTTGCTGAGACTAGCAGCAACTGGGACATTCAGTACTTC.

This clone was observed a few times. The rearrangement uses TRBV6-6 and TRBJ1-6; TRBD1 matches 9 bases. Germline CDR1 reads MNHNY; CDR2 reads SVGAGI (reference sequence). The V segment lost 7 bases and the J segment 5 bases; nucleotides outside the gene matches: 6. This CDR3 contains 15 residues. The DNA of the CDR3 is TGTGCCAGCACCCTGAGGGACAGGGATAATTCACCCCTCCACTTT. Amino acid sequence: CASTLRDRDNSPLHF.

The chain couples TRBV7-9 to TRBJ2-1; 7 nucleotides align to TRBD1. From germline, CDR1 is SEHNR and CDR2 FQNEAQ (reference sequence). Losses at the gene ends were 5 bases for V and 0 bases for J; bases not matched to a gene: 1. The CDR3 covers 14 residues. DNA of the CDR3: TGTGCCAGCAGCCGGGACAGCTCCTACAATGAGCAGTTCTTC. Protein: CASSRDSSYNEQFF.

This clone was counted only a few times. The V call is TRBV7-2, the J call TRBJ2-3; 9 positions agree with TRBD2. The CDR3 consists of 15 residues. J lost 2 bases, V lost 1 base, and 1 base had no gene match. Per germline, CDR1 SGHTA and CDR2 FQGNSA. DNA for the CDR3: TGTGCCAGCAGCTTAGGGACTAGCGCCACAGATACGCAGTATTTT. It specifies CASSLGTSATDTQYF. The variable domain in full, completed from reference TRBV7-2 and TRBJ2-3, reads GAGVSQSPSNKVTEKGKDVELRCDPISGHTALYWYRQSLGQGLEFLIYFQGNSAPDKSGLPSDRFSAERTGGSVSTLTIQRTQQEDSAVYLCASSLGTSATDTQYFGPGTRLTVL.

This rearrangement joins TRBV7-9 to TRBJ1-5; 8 positions agree with TRBD1. Germline CDR1 and CDR2: SEHNR and FQNEAQ (reference sequence). V shed 1 base, J shed 6 bases, and the junction held 5 bases outside the gene matches. The CDR3 runs 15 residues. CDR3 amino acids: CASSLGGDRSQPQHF. The CDR3, as DNA: TGTGCCAGCAGCTTAGGAGGGGACAGGTCTCAGCCCCAGCATTTT.

The chain's CDR3 is CASSSHGTGSYEQYF. CDR3 DNA: TGTGCCAGCAGCTCACACGGGACAGGATCCTACGAGCAGTACTTC. The V gene is TRBV7-9, the J gene TRBJ2-7; 8 nucleotides line up with TRBD1. Germline values: CDR1 SEHNR, CDR2 FQNEAQ (reference sequence). The CDR3 covers 15 residues. Germline trimming cut 4 bases from V and 1 base from J; bases unmatched to any gene: 6.

CDR3 sequence reads: CASSFTTGQGAIGANVLTF. The CDR3 DNA is TGTGCCAGCAGTTTCACGACGGGACAGGGGGCGATCGGGGCCAACGTCCTGACTTTC. V gene TRBV28 combines with J gene TRBJ2-6, with 12 nucleotides matching TRBD1. This CDR3 is built from 19 residues. Germline CDR1 MDHEN, CDR2 SYDVKM. Unmatched junction bases numbered 10, after V lost 3 bases and J lost 4 bases. Together with reference TRBV28 and TRBJ2-6, the CDR3 gives the full variable domain: DVKVTQSSRYLVKRTGEKVFLECVQDMDHENMFWYRQDPGLGLRLIYFSYDVKMKEKGDIPEGYSVSREKKERFSLILESASTNQTSMYLCASSFTTGQGAIGANVLTFGAGSRLTVL.

The V gene is TRBV9, the J gene TRBJ2-3, with a possible D match to TRBD1 (5 bases). The CDR3 contains 15 residues. V lost 1 base and J lost 0, with 9 bases in between. The V gene's germline CDR1 is SGDLS and CDR2 YYNGEE. The CDR3 reads CASSVRQLSTDTQYF. The CDR3 nucleotides are TGTGCCAGCAGCGTACGACAGCTAAGCACAGATACGCAGTATTTT.

The chain is built from TRBV4-2 and TRBJ2-3, with TRBD2 identical over 9 bases. The J segment lost 5 bases and the V segment lost 2 bases, leaving 2 bases of the junction unmatched. The germline CDR1 and CDR2 sequences are LGHNA and YNFKEQ. This CDR3 contains 14 residues. CDR3 sequence: CASSQQRGEDTQYF. The CDR3 bases are TGTGCCAGCAGCCAACAGCGGGGGGAAGATACGCAGTATTTT.

The genes are TRBV5-4 and TRBJ2-1; 7 bases match TRBD2. The CDR3 extends over 16 amino acids. The germline V gene encodes CDR1 SGHNT and CDR2 YYREEE (reference sequence). The ends lost 2 bases at V and 8 bases at J; junction bases unmatched: 13. The CDR3 sequence: CASSLAGNLLGHEQFF. In DNA form, the CDR3 reads TGTGCCAGCAGCTTAGCGGGGAACCTCCTCGGCCATGAGCAGTTCTTC.

The chain carries TRBV4-2 and TRBJ1-6; D remains ambiguous. Germline V gene sequence: CDR1 LGHNA, CDR2 YNFKEQ. V shed 1 base and J shed 10 bases, with 11 bases lying between them. The CDR3 spans 14 residues. The DNA of the CDR3 is TGTGCCAGCAGCCAAGGCTGGGCCCCATCACCCCTCCACTTT. As protein: CASSQGWAPSPLHF.

The chain joins TRBV7-2 to TRBJ2-5, with D maybe TRBD1 (6 bases). V dropped 2 bases and J dropped 1 base, with 11 bases sitting between them. Per the germline V gene, CDR1 is SGHTA and CDR2 is FQGNSA. The CDR3 totals 15 residues. The CDR3 bases are TGTGCCAGCAGCTTATCGACAGGCACCCAAGAGACCCAGTACTTC. It encodes CASSLSTGTQETQYF. Supplemented by reference TRBV7-2 and TRBJ2-5, the full variable domain reads GAGVSQSPSNKVTEKGKDVELRCDPISGHTALYWYRQSLGQGLEFLIYFQGNSAPDKSGLPSDRFSAERTGGSVSTLTIQRTQQEDSAVYLCASSLSTGTQETQYFGPGTRLLVL.

This clone showed up just once. The chain combines TRBV7-2 with TRBJ2-7; 9 bases are a match to TRBD2. V was pared by 2 bases and J by 2 bases, with 4 bases of the junction left unmatched. Germline CDR1 SGHTA, CDR2 FQGNSA. The CDR3 runs 15 residues. The CDR3 sequence is CASSLSAGGTYEQYF. CDR3 DNA sequence: TGTGCCAGCAGCTTATCGGCGGGGGGGACCTACGAGCAGTACTTC.

This clone appeared a single time. The sample holds other DNA sequences that translate to the same CDR3. The V and J genes are TRBV27 and TRBJ1-1; 7 nucleotides match TRBD1. The CDR3 contains 14 residues. Germline V gene sequence: CDR1 MNHEY, CDR2 SMNVEV (reference sequence). J gave up 1 base and V 4 bases, and 3 bases lay outside the gene matches. CDR3 in amino acids: CASSWRTGNTEAFF. CDR3 sequence (DNA): TGTGCCAGCAGTTGGAGGACAGGGAACACTGAAGCTTTCTTT.

This clone was counted between two and nine times. This chain joins TRBV19 and TRBJ2-7; D possibly uses TRBD1 or TRBD2 (5 bases each). This CDR3 region has 18 residues. CDR1 is LNHDA, CDR2 SQIVND, per germline (reference sequence). V was trimmed by 1 base and J by 3 bases, leaving 22 bases between them. Written as DNA, the CDR3 is TGTGCCAGTAGTATAGTCGGGACCGCGCGACGCGCCGACTACGAGCAGTACTTC. It is translated as CASSIVGTARRADYEQYF.